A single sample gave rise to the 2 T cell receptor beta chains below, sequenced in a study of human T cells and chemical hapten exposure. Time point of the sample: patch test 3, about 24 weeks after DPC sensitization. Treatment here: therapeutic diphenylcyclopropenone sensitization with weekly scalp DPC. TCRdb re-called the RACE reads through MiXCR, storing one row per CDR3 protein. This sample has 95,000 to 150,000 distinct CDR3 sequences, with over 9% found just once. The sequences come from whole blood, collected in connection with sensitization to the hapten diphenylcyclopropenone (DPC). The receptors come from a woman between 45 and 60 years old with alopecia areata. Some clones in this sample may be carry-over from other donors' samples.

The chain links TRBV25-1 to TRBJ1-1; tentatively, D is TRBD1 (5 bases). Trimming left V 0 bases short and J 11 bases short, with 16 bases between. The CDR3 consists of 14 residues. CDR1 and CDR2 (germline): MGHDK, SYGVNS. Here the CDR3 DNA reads TGTGCCAGCAGTGAATATTTTCGACAGAGTGGGGCTTTCTTT. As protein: CASSEYFRQSGAFF.

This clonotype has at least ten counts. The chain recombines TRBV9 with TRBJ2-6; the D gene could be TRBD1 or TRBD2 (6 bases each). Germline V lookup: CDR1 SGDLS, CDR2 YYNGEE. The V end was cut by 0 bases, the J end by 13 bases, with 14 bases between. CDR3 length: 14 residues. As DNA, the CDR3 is TGTGCCAGCAGCGTAGGATCGGGGGCCAGGGTCCTGACTTTC. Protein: CASSVGSGARVLTF.